The 25 T cell receptor beta chains in this list originate from one sample, sequenced in a study of shared clonotypes between healthy human individuals. Naive CD8 cells comprised CD45RO-negative, CCR7-positively selected cells, excluding terminally differentiated effector memory CD45RA+ cells. TCRdb keeps only in-frame clones here, not all; method: immunoSEQ multiplex PCR. This sample has some 2.1 million clones, with 90% to 95% found just once. The sequenced material came from naive CD8+ T cells from PBMCs. The source is a man younger than 35 in good health. Some clones in this sample may be carry-over from other donors' samples.

The gene calls are TRBV5-4 and TRBJ2-7, with D perhaps TRBD1 (5 bases). The CDR3 sequence is 13 residues long. Per germline, CDR1 SGHNT and CDR2 YYREEE (reference sequence). V lost 6 bases and J 5 bases, leaving 15 bases between the germline ends. CDR3 sequence: CASKGLDTHEQYF. CDR3 bases: TGTGCCAGCAAGGGGCTGGACACCCACGAGCAGTACTTC.

This chain joins TRBV25-1 and TRBJ2-7, with 7 nucleotides matching TRBD2. The CDR3 extends over 12 amino acids. Germline values: CDR1 MGHDK, CDR2 SYGVNS. V dropped 6 bases and J dropped 4; count of bases not matched to a gene: 3. The CDR3 bases are TGTGCCAGCAGCCTGGGGGGGTACGAGCAGTACTTC. Protein product: CASSLGGYEQYF.

The chain is built from TRBV7-9 and TRBJ2-5, with D tentatively TRBD2 (6 bases). V shed 5 bases and J shed 5 bases, with 21 bases lying between them. The CDR3 covers 16 residues. Germline CDR1 reads SEHNR; CDR2 reads FQNEAQ (reference sequence). The CDR3 is CASSPPVGGTKETQYF. Here the CDR3 DNA reads TGTGCCAGCAGCCCTCCTGTTGGGGGGACCAAGGAGACCCAGTACTTC. Using reference TRBV7-9 and TRBJ2-5 for the parts outside the CDR3, the full variable domain is DTGVSQNPRHKITKRGQNVTFRCDPISEHNRLYWYRQTLGQGPEFLTYFQNEAQLEKSRLLSDRFSAERPKGSFSTLEIQRTEQGDSAMYLCASSPPVGGTKETQYFGPGTRLLVL.

This chain links TRBV27 with TRBJ2-7; D remains ambiguous. This CDR3 is built from 17 residues. Germline loops: CDR1 MNHEY, CDR2 SMNVEV (reference sequence). V lost 4 bases to trimming and J lost 2 bases, with 21 bases between them. The CDR3 reads CASSSHHRPLFPYEQYF. The CDR3 DNA reads as TGTGCCAGCAGTTCCCACCACAGACCTCTGTTCCCCTACGAGCAGTACTTC.

The chain links TRBV27 to TRBJ1-2; 9 nucleotides line up with TRBD1. Germline V gives CDR1 MNHEY, CDR2 SMNVEV (reference sequence). The CDR3 runs 15 residues. The V gene end was trimmed by 5 bases and the J gene end by 4 bases; junction bases not matched to a gene: 8. The CDR3 region is CASSPLGQGSYGYTF. For the CDR3, the DNA is TGTGCCAGCAGTCCCCTAGGACAGGGGAGCTATGGCTACACCTTC.

The chain employs TRBV4-1 and TRBJ2-1; D is unclear. The ends were cut back, 1 base at V and 4 bases at J, with 8 bases in the middle. The germline CDR1 and CDR2 sequences are MGHRA and YSYEKL. The CDR3 covers 14 residues. For the CDR3, the DNA is TGCGCCAGCAGCCAAGGGGTTACTTACAATGAGCAGTTCTTC. As protein: CASSQGVTYNEQFF.

This chain uses TRBV9 with TRBJ1-4; 7 bases match TRBD1. The ends lost 3 bases at V and 8 bases at J; junction bases unmatched: 7. Germline lookup yields CDR1 SGDLS and CDR2 YYNGEE. The CDR3 contains 14 residues. CDR3 in amino acids: CASSGGTAGEKLFF. Written as DNA, the CDR3 is TGTGCCAGCAGCGGCGGGACAGCAGGGGAAAAACTGTTTTTT.

V and J are TRBV4-1 and TRBJ1-3; no definite D call. There are 15 residues in the CDR3. V lost 1 base and J 4 bases, leaving 11 bases between the germline ends. The germline gives CDR1 MGHRA, CDR2 YSYEKL. Here the CDR3 reads CASSQVGIRGNTIYF. The CDR3 coding sequence is TGCGCCAGCAGCCAAGTTGGCATACGAGGAAACACCATATATTTT.

This chain connects TRBV28 to TRBJ2-5; D is undetermined. The ends were cut back, 9 bases at V and 5 bases at J, with 13 bases in the middle. The germline CDR1 and CDR2 sequences are MDHEN and SYDVKM. The CDR3 spans 12 residues. CDR3 nucleotide sequence: TGTGCCAGGATGCACGACAATGAGACCCAGTACTTC. Protein sequence: CARMHDNETQYF.

The V and J genes are TRBV2 and TRBJ1-5; the D is unclear. The CDR3 has 15 residues. The V gene's germline CDR1 is SNHLY and CDR2 FYNNEI. V lost 8 bases, J lost 6 bases, and 20 bases lay in between. The CDR3 sequence: CASSPWAGFRQPQHF. The DNA of the CDR3 is TGTGCCAGCTCCCCCTGGGCGGGGTTCCGTCAGCCCCAGCATTTT.

The chain employs TRBV28 and TRBJ2-7; 7 positions agree with TRBD2. The CDR3 totals 14 residues. V was clipped by 7 bases and J by 2 bases; unmatched bases: 8. Germline loops: CDR1 MDHEN, CDR2 SYDVKM. DNA of the CDR3: TGTGCCAGCACTGACACGGGGGGAACCTACGAGCAGTACTTC. Translating it yields CASTDTGGTYEQYF.

The rearrangement links TRBV6-1 to TRBJ2-1, with 9 nucleotides matching TRBD2. V gave up 6 bases and J gave up 1 base; unmatched junction bases: 1. The CDR3 has 14 amino acids. CDR1 and CDR2 (germline): MNHNS, SASEGT. CDR3 sequence (DNA): TGTGCCAGCAGGACTAGCGGTTCCTACAATGAGCAGTTCTTC. This encodes CASRTSGSYNEQFF.

The chain uses TRBV10-3 and TRBJ2-1, with D unclear. Trimming took off 2 bases at V and 0 bases at J, with 11 bases between the two ends. CDR1 ENHRY and CDR2 SYGVKD come from the germline V gene. This CDR3 comprises 16 residues. The CDR3 DNA follows: TGTGCCATCAGTGAGCCCCCCAGAAGCTCCTACAATGAGCAGTTCTTC. It codes for CAISEPPRSSYNEQFF.

As for this clone: Other DNA sequences in this specimen translate into the identical CDR3. J is TRBJ1-5 and V is TRBV7-8; TRBD1 aligns across 8 bases. The CDR3 consists of 15 residues. Germline CDR1 SGHVS, CDR2 FQNEAQ. The junction had 1 base not matched to a gene; V was cut back by 1 base and J by 2 bases. The CDR3 spells CASSLDRGGNQPQHF. For the CDR3, the DNA is TGTGCCAGCAGCTTAGACAGGGGGGGCAATCAGCCCCAGCATTTT.

The chain has TRBV25-1 and TRBJ2-7; TRBD1 matches 7 bases. CDR3 size: 13 residues. Germline V CDR1 and CDR2: MGHDK, SYGVNS. Germline trimming cut 4 bases from V and 6 bases from J; bases unmatched to any gene: 6. The CDR3 spells CASSGPTGLEQYF. In nucleotides, the CDR3 is TGTGCCAGCAGTGGACCGACAGGGCTCGAGCAGTACTTC.

Notes on this clone: Other DNA sequences in the same sample also yield this CDR3. The chain links TRBV27 to TRBJ2-7; tentatively, D is TRBD2 (7 bases). Trimming shortened V by 6 bases and J by 0 bases, and 12 bases separated the two germline ends. Germline values: CDR1 MNHEY, CDR2 SMNVEV (reference sequence). The CDR3 runs 14 residues. CDR3 protein: CASSSRGGSYEQYF. Written as DNA, the CDR3 is TGTGCCAGCAGCTCGAGGGGGGGCTCCTACGAGCAGTACTTC.

This chain connects TRBV4-2 to TRBJ1-1; TRBD1 is a possible D gene (6 bases). The V gene's germline CDR1 is LGHNA and CDR2 YNFKEQ. Trimming pared 0 bases from V and 0 bases from J, leaving 14 bases between. The CDR3 loop spans 17 amino acids. The CDR3 DNA reads as TGTGCCAGCAGCCAAGAAGGAGAGGGGGTTTTGAACACTGAAGCTTTCTTT. Encoded protein: CASSQEGEGVLNTEAFF.

The gene calls are TRBV4-1 and TRBJ2-7, with 8 nucleotides matching TRBD2. Germline CDR1 MGHRA, CDR2 YSYEKL. The CDR3 is 17 residues long. J was trimmed by 2 bases and V by 0 bases; bases with no gene match: 9. In DNA form, the CDR3 reads TGCGCCAGCAGCCAAGAGTTTCGGGGACTAGGAGCCTACGAGCAGTACTTC. It yields the protein CASSQEFRGLGAYEQYF.

V is TRBV11-3 and J is TRBJ2-1, with 11 bases fitting TRBD2. V was pared by 1 base and J by 4 bases, with 3 bases of the junction left unmatched. CDR1 and CDR2 from the germline V gene are SGHNT and YENEEA. CDR3 size: 16 residues. The CDR3 nucleotides read TGTGCCAGCAGCTTAGCAGGACTAGCGGGTTACAATGAGCAGTTCTTC. Amino acids: CASSLAGLAGYNEQFF.

This chain connects TRBV29-1 to TRBJ1-2, with no clear D. The CDR3 runs 11 residues. With 3 bases removed from V and 3 bases from J, the gap between germline ends came to 5 bases. The germline V gene encodes CDR1 SQVTM and CDR2 ANQGSEA. The CDR3, as DNA: TGCAGCGTTGACTCGGACTATGGCTACACCTTC. Its protein is CSVDSDYGYTF.

This clone was picked up one time. The V call is TRBV6-6, the J call TRBJ2-7; 7 positions match TRBD2. V was clipped by 6 bases and J by 3 bases; unmatched bases: 8. Germline CDR1 is MNHNY and CDR2 is SVGAGI (reference sequence). The CDR3 is made up of 14 amino acids. The CDR3 DNA follows: TGTGCCAGCAGAAACCGGGAGGACGTCTACGAGCAGTACTTC. This sequence encodes CASRNREDVYEQYF.

This clone was seen only once. The V gene is TRBV5-1, the J gene TRBJ2-7; TRBD2 matches 13 bases. The CDR3 consists of 15 residues. V was clipped by 2 bases and J by 7 bases; unmatched bases: 6. CDR1 and CDR2 (germline): SGHRS, YFSETQ. The CDR3 DNA sequence: TGCGCCAGCAGCTTAACCGGGACTAGCGGGGAAGAGCAGTACTTC. This sequence encodes CASSLTGTSGEEQYF.

V gene TRBV6-5 combines with J gene TRBJ1-2; D is perhaps TRBD1 (6 bases). This CDR3 region has 14 residues. Germline V gene lookup returns CDR1 MNHEY and CDR2 SVGAGI. The V end was cut by 0 bases, the J end by 7 bases, with 12 bases between. In nucleotides, the CDR3 is TGTGCCAGCAGTTACTCCTACAGGGAGAGTGGCTACACCTTC. This encodes CASSYSYRESGYTF.

The rearrangement uses TRBV28 and TRBJ2-1; D unresolved. This CDR3 is 17 amino acids long. Deletions cut 4 bases from V and 3 bases from J, with 19 bases between. Germline values: CDR1 MDHEN, CDR2 SYDVKM. The DNA for the CDR3 is TGTGCCAGCAGTTCTCGACTCGTCGCATCGGGCTACAATGAGCAGTTCTTC. Encoded protein: CASSSRLVASGYNEQFF.

With regard to this clone: In the same sample, other DNA sequences code for this CDR3. The chain couples TRBV9 to TRBJ2-3; D is perhaps TRBD2 (6 bases). CDR1 is SGDLS and CDR2 is YYNGEE in the germline V gene. V dropped 0 bases and J dropped 0 bases, with 8 bases sitting between them. The CDR3 length is 15 residues. The CDR3 protein is CASSVGAGSTDTQYF. In DNA form, the CDR3 reads TGTGCCAGCAGCGTAGGGGCGGGGAGCACAGATACGCAGTATTTT.